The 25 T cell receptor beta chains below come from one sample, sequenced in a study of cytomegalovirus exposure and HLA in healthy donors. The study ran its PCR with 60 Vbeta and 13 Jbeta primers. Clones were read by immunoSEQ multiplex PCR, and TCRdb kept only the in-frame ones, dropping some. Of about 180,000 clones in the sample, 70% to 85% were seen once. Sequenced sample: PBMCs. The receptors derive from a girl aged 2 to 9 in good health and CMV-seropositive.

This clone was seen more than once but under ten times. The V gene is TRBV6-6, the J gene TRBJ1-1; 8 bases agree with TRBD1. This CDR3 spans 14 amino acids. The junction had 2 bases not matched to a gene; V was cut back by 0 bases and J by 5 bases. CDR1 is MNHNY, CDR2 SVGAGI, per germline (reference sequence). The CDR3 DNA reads TGTGCCAGCAGTTACTCGACAGGGGTGACTGAAGCTTTCTTT. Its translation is CASSYSTGVTEAFF.

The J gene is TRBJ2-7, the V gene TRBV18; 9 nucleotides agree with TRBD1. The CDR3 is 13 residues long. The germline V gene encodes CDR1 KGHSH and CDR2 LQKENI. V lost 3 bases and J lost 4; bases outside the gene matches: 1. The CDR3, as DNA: TGTGCCAGCTCACCCGGGACAGGGTACGAGCAGTACTTC. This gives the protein CASSPGTGYEQYF.

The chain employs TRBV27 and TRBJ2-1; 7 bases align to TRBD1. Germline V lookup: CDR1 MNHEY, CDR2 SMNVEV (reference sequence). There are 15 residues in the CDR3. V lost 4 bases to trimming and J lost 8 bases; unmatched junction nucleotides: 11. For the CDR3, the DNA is TGTGCCAGCAGTTCACAGGGGCCCCTTAAGGATGAGCAGTTCTTC. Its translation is CASSSQGPLKDEQFF.

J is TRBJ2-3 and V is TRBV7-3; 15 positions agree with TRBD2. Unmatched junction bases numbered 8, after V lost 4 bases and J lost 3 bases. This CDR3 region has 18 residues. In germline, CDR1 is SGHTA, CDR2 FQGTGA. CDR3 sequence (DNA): TGTGCCAGCAGCTCTACGGGACTAGCGGGAGGTATGACAGATACGCAGTATTTT. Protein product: CASSSTGLAGGMTDTQYF.

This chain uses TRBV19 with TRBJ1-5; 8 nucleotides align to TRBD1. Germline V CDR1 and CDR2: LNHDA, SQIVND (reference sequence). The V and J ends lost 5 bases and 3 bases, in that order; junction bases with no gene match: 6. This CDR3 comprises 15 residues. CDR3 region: CASSLDRGYNQPQHF. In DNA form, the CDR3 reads TGTGCCAGTAGTCTTGACAGGGGCTACAATCAGCCCCAGCATTTT.

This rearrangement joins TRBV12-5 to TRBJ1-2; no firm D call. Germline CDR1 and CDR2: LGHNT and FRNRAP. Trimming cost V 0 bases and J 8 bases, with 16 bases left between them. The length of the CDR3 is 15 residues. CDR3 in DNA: TGTGCTAGTGGTTTGGTACTAGGAAACCCTTCGGGCTACACCTTC. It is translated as CASGLVLGNPSGYTF.

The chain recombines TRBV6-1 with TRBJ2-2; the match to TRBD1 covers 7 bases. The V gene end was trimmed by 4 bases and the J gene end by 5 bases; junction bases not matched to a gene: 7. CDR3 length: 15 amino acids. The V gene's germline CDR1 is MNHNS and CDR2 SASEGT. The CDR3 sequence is CASSGSPGQTGELFF. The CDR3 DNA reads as TGTGCCAGCAGTGGCTCCCCGGGACAGACCGGGGAGCTGTTTTTT.

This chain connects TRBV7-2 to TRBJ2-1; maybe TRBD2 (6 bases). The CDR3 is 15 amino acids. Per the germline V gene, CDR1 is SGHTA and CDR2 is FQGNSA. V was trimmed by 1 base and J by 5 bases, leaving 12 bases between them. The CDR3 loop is CASSLVVSGNNEQFF. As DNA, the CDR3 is TGTGCCAGCAGCTTAGTTGTTAGCGGAAACAATGAGCAGTTCTTC.

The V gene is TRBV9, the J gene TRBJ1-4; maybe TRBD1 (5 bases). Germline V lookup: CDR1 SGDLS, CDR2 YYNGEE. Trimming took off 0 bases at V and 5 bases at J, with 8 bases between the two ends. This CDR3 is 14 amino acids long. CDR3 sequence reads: CASSVGQLNEKLFF. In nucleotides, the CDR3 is TGTGCCAGCAGCGTAGGACAGTTAAATGAAAAACTGTTTTTT.

CDR3 sequence reads: CASSLRSLGQNYGYTF. DNA of the CDR3: TGTGCCAGCAGCTTGAGAAGTCTGGGACAGAACTATGGCTACACCTTC. The chain employs TRBV7-2 and TRBJ1-2; the match to TRBD1 covers 7 bases. The germline V gene has CDR1 SGHTA and CDR2 FQGNSA. The CDR3 has 16 amino acids. Germline trimming cut 3 bases from V and 2 bases from J; bases unmatched to any gene: 9.

The CDR3 spells CASSPRIQETQYF. The DNA of the CDR3 is TGCGCCAGCAGCCCCAGGATCCAGGAGACCCAGTACTTC. The chain has TRBV5-1 and TRBJ2-5; D not certain. V was pared by 4 bases and J by 5 bases, with 12 bases between. Germline loops: CDR1 SGHRS, CDR2 YFSETQ. The CDR3 runs to 13 residues.

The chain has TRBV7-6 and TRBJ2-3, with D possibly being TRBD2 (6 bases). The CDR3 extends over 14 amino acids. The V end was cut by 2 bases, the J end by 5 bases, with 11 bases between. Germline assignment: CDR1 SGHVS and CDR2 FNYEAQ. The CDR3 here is CASSLPGEGDTQYF. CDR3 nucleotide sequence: TGTGCCAGCAGCTTACCGGGGGAAGGAGATACGCAGTATTTT. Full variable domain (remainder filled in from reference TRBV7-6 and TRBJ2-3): GAGVSQSPRYKVTKRGQDVALRCDPISGHVSLYWYRQALGQGPEFLTYFNYEAQQDKSGLPNDRFSAERPEGSISTLTIQRTEQRDSAMYRCASSLPGEGDTQYFGPGTRLTVL.

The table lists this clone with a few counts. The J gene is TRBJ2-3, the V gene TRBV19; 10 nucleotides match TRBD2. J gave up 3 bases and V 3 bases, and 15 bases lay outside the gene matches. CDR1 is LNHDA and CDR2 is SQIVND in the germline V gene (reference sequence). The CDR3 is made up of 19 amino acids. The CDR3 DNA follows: TGTGCCAGTAGTATTGATTTGAGCGGGGGGGCCTTTAGTACAGATACGCAGTATTTT. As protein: CASSIDLSGGAFSTDTQYF.

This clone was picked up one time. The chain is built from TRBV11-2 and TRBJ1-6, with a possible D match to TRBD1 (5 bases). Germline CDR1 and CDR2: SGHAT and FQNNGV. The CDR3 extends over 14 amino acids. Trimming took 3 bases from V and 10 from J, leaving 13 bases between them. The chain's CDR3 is CASSFRAQGSPLHF. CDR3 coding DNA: TGTGCCAGCAGCTTTCGTGCCCAGGGCTCACCCCTCCACTTT. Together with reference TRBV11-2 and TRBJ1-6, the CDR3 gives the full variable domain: EAGVAQSPRYKIIEKRQSVAFWCNPISGHATLYWYQQILGQGPKLLIQFQNNGVVDDSQLPKDRFSAERLKGVDSTLKIQPAKLEDSAVYLCASSFRAQGSPLHFGNGTRLTVT.

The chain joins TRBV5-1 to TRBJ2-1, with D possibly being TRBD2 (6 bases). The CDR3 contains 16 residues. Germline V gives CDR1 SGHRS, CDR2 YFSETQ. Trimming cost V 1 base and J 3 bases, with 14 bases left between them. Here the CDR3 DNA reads TGCGCCAGCAGCTTGTTTAGCGGAAGGGACTACAATGAGCAGTTCTTC. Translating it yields CASSLFSGRDYNEQFF.

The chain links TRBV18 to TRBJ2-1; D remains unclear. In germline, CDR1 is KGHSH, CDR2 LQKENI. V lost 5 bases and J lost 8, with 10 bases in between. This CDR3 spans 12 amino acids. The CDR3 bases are TGTGCCAGCTCATTCCAGGATTATGAGCAGTTCTTC. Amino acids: CASSFQDYEQFF.

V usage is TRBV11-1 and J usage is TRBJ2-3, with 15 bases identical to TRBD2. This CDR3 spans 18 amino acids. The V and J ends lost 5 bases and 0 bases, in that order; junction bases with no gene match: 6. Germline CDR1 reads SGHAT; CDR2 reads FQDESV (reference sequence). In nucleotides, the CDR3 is TGTGCCAGCAGCCCGGGACTAGCGGGAGGTGCTAGCACAGATACGCAGTATTTT. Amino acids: CASSPGLAGGASTDTQYF.

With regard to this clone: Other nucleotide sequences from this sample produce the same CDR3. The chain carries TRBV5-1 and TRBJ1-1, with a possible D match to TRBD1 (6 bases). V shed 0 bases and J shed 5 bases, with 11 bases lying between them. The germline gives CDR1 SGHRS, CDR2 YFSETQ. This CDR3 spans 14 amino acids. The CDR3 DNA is TGCGCCAGCAGCTTGGACAGGGTCGGGACTGAAGCTTTCTTT. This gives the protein CASSLDRVGTEAFF.

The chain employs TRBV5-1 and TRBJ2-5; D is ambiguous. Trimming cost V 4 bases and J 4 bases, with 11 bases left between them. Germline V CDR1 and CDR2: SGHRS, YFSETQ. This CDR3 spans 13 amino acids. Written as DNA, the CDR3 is TGCGCCAGCAGCCTAGTCCTCCGAGAGACCCAGTACTTC. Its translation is CASSLVLRETQYF.

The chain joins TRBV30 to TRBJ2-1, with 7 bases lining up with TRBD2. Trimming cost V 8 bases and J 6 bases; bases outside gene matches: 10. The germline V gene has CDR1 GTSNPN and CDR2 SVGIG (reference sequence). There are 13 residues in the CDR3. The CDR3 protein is CAQSGALSNEQFF. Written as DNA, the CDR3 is TGTGCCCAAAGCGGGGCCCTCTCCAATGAGCAGTTCTTC.

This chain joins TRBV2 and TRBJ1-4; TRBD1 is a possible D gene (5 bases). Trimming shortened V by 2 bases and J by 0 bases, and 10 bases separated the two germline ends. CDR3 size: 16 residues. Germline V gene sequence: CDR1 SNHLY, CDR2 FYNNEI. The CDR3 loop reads CASSEWGEPTNEKLFF. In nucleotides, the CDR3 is TGTGCCAGCAGTGAATGGGGGGAACCAACTAATGAAAAACTGTTTTTT.

The CDR3, as DNA: TGCGCCAGCAAGTTGGCGGCTATGAGCTCCTACGAGCAGTACTTC. The encoded protein is CASKLAAMSSYEQYF. This chain connects TRBV5-1 to TRBJ2-7, with unresolved D. Trimming took off 6 bases at V and 0 bases at J, with 16 bases between the two ends. Germline V CDR1 and CDR2: SGHRS, YFSETQ. This CDR3 region has 15 residues.

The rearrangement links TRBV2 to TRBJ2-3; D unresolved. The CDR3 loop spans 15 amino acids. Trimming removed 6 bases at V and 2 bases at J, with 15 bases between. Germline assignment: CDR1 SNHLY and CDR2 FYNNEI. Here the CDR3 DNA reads TGTGCCAGCAGACCGAGTCCCGTACCCACAGATACGCAGTATTTT. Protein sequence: CASRPSPVPTDTQYF.

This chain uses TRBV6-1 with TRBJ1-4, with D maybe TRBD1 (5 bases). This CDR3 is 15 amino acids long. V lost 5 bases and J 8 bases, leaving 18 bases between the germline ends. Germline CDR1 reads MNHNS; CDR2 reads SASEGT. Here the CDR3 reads CASSSPGGVGEKLFF. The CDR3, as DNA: TGTGCCAGCAGTTCCCCCGGGGGGGTAGGGGAAAAACTGTTTTTT.

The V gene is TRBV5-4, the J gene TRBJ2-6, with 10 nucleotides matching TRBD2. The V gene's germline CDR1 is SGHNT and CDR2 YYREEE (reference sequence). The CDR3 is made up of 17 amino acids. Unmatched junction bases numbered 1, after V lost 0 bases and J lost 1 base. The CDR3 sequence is CASSLGTSGSGANVLTF. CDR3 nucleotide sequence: TGTGCCAGCAGCTTGGGGACTAGCGGATCTGGGGCCAACGTCCTGACTTTC.